Presented here are 28 T cell receptor beta chains from one specimen sequenced in a study of cytomegalovirus exposure and HLA in healthy donors. A multiplex PCR was run with 60 Vbeta primers and 13 Jbeta primers. Sequencing used immunoSEQ multiplex PCR; TCRdb keeps in-frame clones, though not all of them. Here the sample spans 150,000 or so clones, 65% to 80% being singletons. Sequencing was done on a sample of PBMCs. Every receptor here comes from a man between 35 and 55 years old in good health and CMV-seropositive.

The chain is built from TRBV25-1 and TRBJ2-3; 11 nucleotides align to TRBD2. Germline CDR1 reads MGHDK; CDR2 reads SYGVNS. The CDR3 is 18 residues long. Unmatched junction bases numbered 13, after V lost 3 bases and J lost 5 bases. As DNA, the CDR3 is TGTGCCAGCAGTGACCACCCGGGACTAGCGGAGGCCGGAGATACGCAGTATTTT. Translating gives CASSDHPGLAEAGDTQYF.

V gene TRBV10-3 combines with J gene TRBJ2-1, with 8 nucleotides matching TRBD2. Losses at the gene ends were 3 bases for V and 16 bases for J; bases not matched to a gene: 11. This CDR3 region has 13 residues. The germline gives CDR1 ENHRY, CDR2 SYGVKD. DNA of the CDR3: TGTGCCATCAGTGAACCGGGGGGGGACTCCGTTTTCTTC. Amino acid sequence: CAISEPGGDSVFF.

This clone was counted between two and nine times. J is TRBJ2-3 and V is TRBV19; 9 positions match TRBD1. CDR3 length: 15 residues. Germline lookup yields CDR1 LNHDA and CDR2 SQIVND (reference sequence). With 1 base clipped from V and 6 bases from J, the junction kept 5 bases outside the gene matches. The CDR3: CASSIGTGQGDTQYF. For the CDR3, the DNA is TGTGCCAGTAGTATAGGGACAGGACAGGGGGATACGCAGTATTTT.

The V and J genes are TRBV6-5 and TRBJ2-7, with 7 bases lining up with TRBD1. Germline-derived CDR1 and CDR2 are MNHEY and SVGAGI. The CDR3 extends over 14 amino acids. The J segment lost 7 bases and the V segment lost 5 bases, leaving 11 bases of the junction unmatched. The CDR3 loop reads CASSAHRGAWEQYF. The CDR3 region has the DNA TGTGCCAGCAGTGCCCACAGGGGCGCTTGGGAGCAGTACTTC.

The chain carries TRBV11-2 and TRBJ2-6; 10 bases align to TRBD1. Germline trimming cut 4 bases from V and 0 bases from J; bases unmatched to any gene: 9. The germline V gene encodes CDR1 SGHAT and CDR2 FQNNGV. The CDR3 is 19 amino acids. The CDR3 bases are TGTGCCAGCAGCTATTTAACGGGACAGGGGATCTCTGGGGCCAACGTCCTGACTTTC. The encoded protein is CASSYLTGQGISGANVLTF. Supplemented by reference TRBV11-2 and TRBJ2-6, the full variable domain reads EAGVAQSPRYKIIEKRQSVAFWCNPISGHATLYWYQQILGQGPKLLIQFQNNGVVDDSQLPKDRFSAERLKGVDSTLKIQPAKLEDSAVYLCASSYLTGQGISGANVLTFGAGSRLTVL.

The chain joins TRBV11-2 to TRBJ2-5; 10 bases are a match to TRBD2. CDR3 length: 18 amino acids. Germline values: CDR1 SGHAT, CDR2 FQNNGV. J was trimmed by 1 base and V by 1 base; bases with no gene match: 9. CDR3 coding DNA: TGTGCCAGCAGCTTAGGCCTCCTAGCGGGAGATCGCCAAGAGACCCAGTACTTC. As protein: CASSLGLLAGDRQETQYF.

In its sample, this clone was seen many times. The J gene is TRBJ1-5, the V gene TRBV4-2, with D perhaps matching TRBD1 (5 bases). With 0 bases removed from V and 4 bases from J, the gap between germline ends came to 10 bases. Looked up from germline, CDR1 is LGHNA and CDR2 is YNFKEQ. The CDR3 length is 15 residues. The CDR3 protein is CASSQEWAGNQPQHF. CDR3 nucleotide sequence: TGTGCCAGCAGCCAAGAGTGGGCAGGGAATCAGCCCCAGCATTTT.

V is TRBV5-4 and J is TRBJ1-2; the match to TRBD1 covers 7 bases. The CDR3 loop spans 14 amino acids. CDR1 is SGHNT, CDR2 YYREEE, per germline (reference sequence). The V gene end was trimmed by 0 bases and the J gene end by 6 bases; junction bases not matched to a gene: 5. In nucleotides, the CDR3 is TGTGCCAGCAGCTTGGTTTCAGGGGGACATGGCTACACCTTC. Protein sequence: CASSLVSGGHGYTF.

This chain joins TRBV2 and TRBJ2-1, with 8 bases that match TRBD2. Per the germline V gene, CDR1 is SNHLY and CDR2 is FYNNEI. V shed 6 bases, J shed 0 bases, and the junction held 4 bases outside the gene matches. The CDR3 consists of 15 residues. CDR3 sequence reads: CASSVSGASYNEQFF. CDR3 sequence (DNA): TGTGCCAGCAGCGTTAGCGGGGCCTCCTACAATGAGCAGTTCTTC. The entire variable domain, with the rest obtained from reference TRBV2 and TRBJ2-1, is as follows: EPEVTQTPSHQVTQMGQEVILRCVPISNHLYFYWYRQILGQKVEFLVSFYNNEISEKSEIFDDQFSVERPDGSNFTLKIRSTKLEDSAMYFCASSVSGASYNEQFFGPGTRLTVL.

The chain couples TRBV6-6 to TRBJ2-5, with D unclear. Germline CDR1 MNHNY, CDR2 SVGAGI (reference sequence). This CDR3 contains 13 residues. V lost 5 bases to trimming and J lost 5 bases, with 12 bases between them. The CDR3 spells CASSLPGRETQYF. The CDR3 DNA is TGTGCCAGCAGTCTCCCAGGAAGGGAGACCCAGTACTTC.

The count of this clone is one. Additional DNA sequences in this sample encode the identical CDR3. The chain uses TRBV7-6 and TRBJ2-5, with D hard to call. Germline-derived CDR1 and CDR2 are SGHVS and FNYEAQ. The CDR3 is 15 residues long. Trimming took off 5 bases at V and 4 bases at J, with 17 bases between the two ends. The CDR3, as DNA: TGTGCCAGCAGCCTCATAGCCGGTTTTGGAGAGACCCAGTACTTC. Residues: CASSLIAGFGETQYF.

The V call is TRBV9, the J call TRBJ1-3; 8 bases agree with TRBD1. Germline CDR1 reads SGDLS; CDR2 reads YYNGEE. After removal of 4 bases from V and 2 bases from J, the junction contained 14 bases not matched to a gene. This CDR3 is 18 amino acids long. Written as DNA, the CDR3 is TGTGCCAGCAGCCCCGGGACAGGCCCAGTTTACACTGGAAACACCATATATTTT. Protein sequence: CASSPGTGPVYTGNTIYF.

In this sample, this clone turned up a few times. The chain employs TRBV2 and TRBJ1-1, with 8 bases aligning to TRBD1. Germline assignment: CDR1 SNHLY and CDR2 FYNNEI. The ends lost 6 bases at V and 4 bases at J; junction bases unmatched: 7. The CDR3 is 14 amino acids. DNA of the CDR3: TGTGCCAGCAGCGGACAGGGAGTGGGCACTGAAGCTTTCTTT. This codes for CASSGQGVGTEAFF.

J is TRBJ2-1 and V is TRBV5-4; D is perhaps TRBD2 (6 bases). In germline, CDR1 is SGHNT, CDR2 YYREEE (reference sequence). V was shortened by 0 bases and J by 4 bases, with 11 bases between the two germline ends. This CDR3 comprises 15 residues. CDR3 sequence (DNA): TGTGCCAGCAGCTTGGCGGGAGCGAGGTACAATGAGCAGTTCTTC. Its protein is CASSLAGARYNEQFF.

The chain couples TRBV5-1 to TRBJ1-1; 10 positions agree with TRBD1. From germline, CDR1 is SGHRS and CDR2 YFSETQ. The CDR3 length is 17 residues. V shed 0 bases and J 8 bases; nucleotides not matched to a gene: 13. CDR3 sequence: CASSLGQGALLLEEAFF. Here the CDR3 DNA reads TGCGCCAGCAGCTTGGGACAGGGGGCTCTTCTTCTCGAAGAAGCTTTCTTT.

This chain links TRBV18 with TRBJ2-1; 8 positions match TRBD2. The ends lost 0 bases at V and 6 bases at J; junction bases unmatched: 7. Looked up from germline, CDR1 is KGHSH and CDR2 is LQKENI. This CDR3 contains 16 residues. CDR3 region: CASSPPSQRGSNEQFF. The CDR3 DNA reads as TGTGCCAGCTCACCACCTAGCCAGCGGGGGTCCAATGAGCAGTTCTTC.

The rearrangement uses TRBV19 and TRBJ2-3; TRBD1 agrees at 9 bases. This CDR3 spans 15 amino acids. Trimming at V came to 7 bases and at J to 2 bases, leaving 7 bases not matched to a gene. Germline V gene sequence: CDR1 LNHDA, CDR2 SQIVND (reference sequence). The DNA of the CDR3 is TGTGCCAGTAAAAGAACAGGGGGCCCCACAGATACGCAGTATTTT. It encodes CASKRTGGPTDTQYF.

The chain couples TRBV7-9 to TRBJ2-5; 8 bases are shared with TRBD2. CDR1 is SEHNR, CDR2 FQNEAQ, per germline (reference sequence). This CDR3 is built from 13 residues. The ends lost 8 bases at V and 8 bases at J; junction bases unmatched: 10. In DNA, the CDR3 is TGTGCCAGCGGACTGTCCGGGAGGGAAACCCAGTACTTC. The encoded protein is CASGLSGRETQYF.

The J gene is TRBJ1-3, the V gene TRBV5-1; 9 nucleotides line up with TRBD1. The trim removed 8 bases at V and 10 bases at J, leaving 13 bases unmatched. CDR3 length equals 14 residues. CDR1 and CDR2 from the germline V gene are SGHRS and YFSETQ. CDR3 in DNA: TGCGCCAGTTCTGACAGGGGGGACTTCTCGACCATATATTTT. Residues: CASSDRGDFSTIYF.

The CDR3 sequence is CASSLGQGMNYGYTF. CDR3 sequence (DNA): TGTGCCAGCAGCTTAGGCCAGGGAATGAACTATGGCTACACCTTC. This rearrangement joins TRBV7-2 to TRBJ1-2, with D tentatively TRBD1 (5 bases). Germline V CDR1 and CDR2: SGHTA, FQGNSA. CDR3 size: 15 residues. V shed 1 base and J shed 2 bases, with 11 bases lying between them. Full variable domain (outside the CDR3, taken from reference TRBV7-2 and TRBJ1-2): GAGVSQSPSNKVTEKGKDVELRCDPISGHTALYWYRQSLGQGLEFLIYFQGNSAPDKSGLPSDRFSAERTGGSVSTLTIQRTQQEDSAVYLCASSLGQGMNYGYTFGSGTRLTVV.

With regard to this clone: Other DNA variants within this sample encode the same CDR3. CDR3 bases: TGTGCCAGCAGCTTAGCGGGAGGCTCCTACAATGAGCAGTTCTTC. This translates into CASSLAGGSYNEQFF. This rearrangement joins TRBV11-3 to TRBJ2-1; TRBD2 agrees at 7 bases. The J segment lost 0 bases and the V segment lost 1 base, leaving 0 bases of the junction unmatched. In germline, CDR1 is SGHNT, CDR2 YENEEA. The CDR3 loop spans 15 amino acids.

The chain joins TRBV6-1 to TRBJ2-4; the D is unclear. V was trimmed by 7 bases and J by 0 bases, leaving 13 bases between them. Germline CDR1 reads MNHNS; CDR2 reads SASEGT. This CDR3 contains 15 residues. This chain's CDR3 is CASTMGSLAKNIQYF. The CDR3 nucleotides are TGTGCCAGCACTATGGGCTCTCTAGCCAAAAACATTCAGTACTTC.

V usage is TRBV10-1 and J usage is TRBJ2-5; unclear D gene. The CDR3 has 14 residues. V was cut by 0 bases and J by 2 bases, with 7 bases left in between. CDR1 is WNHNN, CDR2 SYGVQD, per germline (reference sequence). DNA for the CDR3: TGCGCCAGCAGTGAGTCTGGCAGTCAAGAGACCCAGTACTTC. Translated: CASSESGSQETQYF.

This chain joins TRBV4-1 and TRBJ2-1, with D perhaps TRBD2 (6 bases). Germline lookup yields CDR1 MGHRA and CDR2 YSYEKL. The CDR3 runs to 15 residues. The V and J ends lost 0 bases and 6 bases respectively, with 12 bases between them. CDR3 region: CASSQDRTSFNEQFF. Here the CDR3 DNA reads TGCGCCAGCAGCCAAGATCGAACTAGCTTCAATGAGCAGTTCTTC.

The chain is built from TRBV10-2 and TRBJ2-7; 10 bases align to TRBD2. The CDR3 is made up of 14 amino acids. Germline CDR1 reads WSHSY; CDR2 reads SAAADI. Trimming cost V 7 bases and J 3 bases; bases outside gene matches: 6. The chain's CDR3 is CASTPSGSIYEQYF. CDR3 nucleotides: TGCGCCAGCACCCCTAGCGGGAGTATCTACGAGCAGTACTTC.

This chain uses TRBV7-2 with TRBJ1-1; 9 bases agree with TRBD1. Germline V gene lookup returns CDR1 SGHTA and CDR2 FQGNSA. The length of the CDR3 is 13 residues. V shed 5 bases, J shed 6 bases, and the junction held 4 bases outside the gene matches. CDR3 DNA: TGTGCCAGCAGCAAGGGACAGGGAGCTGAAGCTTTCTTT. Residues: CASSKGQGAEAFF.

The V and J genes are TRBV14 and TRBJ1-2; D is possibly TRBD1 (5 bases). Trimming shortened V by 0 bases and J by 8 bases, and 19 bases separated the two germline ends. The CDR3 has 16 amino acids. Germline V CDR1 and CDR2: SGHDN, FVKESK. CDR3 DNA: TGTGCCAGCAGCCAAGACTACGGGGGAGGGGTGAGAGGCTACACCTTC. Translation gives CASSQDYGGGVRGYTF.

The rearrangement joins TRBV6-5 to TRBJ2-2; 10 bases line up with TRBD2. Looked up from germline, CDR1 is MNHEY and CDR2 is SVGAGI. The CDR3 is 15 amino acids. J was trimmed by 9 bases and V by 3 bases; bases with no gene match: 7. The CDR3, as DNA: TGTGCCAGCAGTTATGGGCTAGCGGGAGTGAGGGAGCTGTTTTTT. Its translation: CASSYGLAGVRELFF.